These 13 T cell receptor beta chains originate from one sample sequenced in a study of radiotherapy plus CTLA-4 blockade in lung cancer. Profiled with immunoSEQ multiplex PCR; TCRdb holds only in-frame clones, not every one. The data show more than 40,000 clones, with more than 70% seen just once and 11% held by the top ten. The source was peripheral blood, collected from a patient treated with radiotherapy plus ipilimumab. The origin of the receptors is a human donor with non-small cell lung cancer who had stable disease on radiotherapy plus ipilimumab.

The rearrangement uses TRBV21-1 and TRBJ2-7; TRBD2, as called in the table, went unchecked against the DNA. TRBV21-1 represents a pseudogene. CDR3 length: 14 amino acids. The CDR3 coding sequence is TGTGCCAGCTGTATGACCTGGAGGATTTACGAGCAGTACGTC. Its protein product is CASCMTWRIYEQYV.

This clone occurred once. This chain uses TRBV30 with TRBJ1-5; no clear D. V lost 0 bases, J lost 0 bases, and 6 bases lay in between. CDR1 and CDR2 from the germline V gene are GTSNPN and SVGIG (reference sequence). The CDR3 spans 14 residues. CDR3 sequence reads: CAWSVGLSNQPQHF. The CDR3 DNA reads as TGTGCCTGGAGTGTAGGGCTTAGCAATCAGCCCCAGCATTTT.

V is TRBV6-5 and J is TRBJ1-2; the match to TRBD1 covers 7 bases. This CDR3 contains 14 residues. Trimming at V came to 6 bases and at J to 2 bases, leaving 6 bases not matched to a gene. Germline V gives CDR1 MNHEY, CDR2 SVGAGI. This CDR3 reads CASRSGGSNYGYTF. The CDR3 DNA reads TGTGCCAGCAGATCAGGGGGGTCGAACTATGGCTACACCTTC.

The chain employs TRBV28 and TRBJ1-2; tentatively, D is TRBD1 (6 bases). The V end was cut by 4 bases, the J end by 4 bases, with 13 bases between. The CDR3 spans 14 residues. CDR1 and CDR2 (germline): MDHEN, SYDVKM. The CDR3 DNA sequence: TGTGCCAGCAGTTCGCCGGGACACAGCTATGGCTACACCTTC. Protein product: CASSSPGHSYGYTF.

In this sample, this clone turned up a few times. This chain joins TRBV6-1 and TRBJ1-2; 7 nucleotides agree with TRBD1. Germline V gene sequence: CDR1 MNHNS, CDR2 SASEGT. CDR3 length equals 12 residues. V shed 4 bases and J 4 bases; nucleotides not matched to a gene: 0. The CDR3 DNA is TGTGCCAGCAGTGGGACAGGCTATGGCTACACCTTC. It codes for CASSGTGYGYTF.

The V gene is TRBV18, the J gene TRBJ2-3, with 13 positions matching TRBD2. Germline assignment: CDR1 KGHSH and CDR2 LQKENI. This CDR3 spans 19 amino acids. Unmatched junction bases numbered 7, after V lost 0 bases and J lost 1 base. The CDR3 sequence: CASSPPSSGLAGGTDTQYF. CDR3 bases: TGTGCCAGCTCACCACCTTCCTCAGGACTAGCGGGGGGCACAGATACGCAGTATTTT.

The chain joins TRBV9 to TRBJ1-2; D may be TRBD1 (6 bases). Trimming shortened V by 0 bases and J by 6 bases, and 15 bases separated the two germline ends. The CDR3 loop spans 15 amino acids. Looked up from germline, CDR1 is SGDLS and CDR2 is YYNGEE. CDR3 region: CASSVGAGGLDGYTF. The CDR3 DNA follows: TGTGCCAGCAGCGTAGGGGCTGGGGGCCTGGATGGCTACACCTTC. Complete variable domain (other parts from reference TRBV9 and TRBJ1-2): DSGVTQTPKHLITATGQRVTLRCSPRSGDLSVYWYQQSLDQGLQFLIQYYNGEERAKGNILERFSAQQFPDLHSELNLSSLELGDSALYFCASSVGAGGLDGYTFGSGTRLTVV.

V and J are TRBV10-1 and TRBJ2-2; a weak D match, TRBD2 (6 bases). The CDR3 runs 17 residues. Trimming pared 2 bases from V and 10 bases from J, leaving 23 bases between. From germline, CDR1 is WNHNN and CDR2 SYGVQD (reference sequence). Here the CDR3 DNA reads TGCGCCAGCAGTGAGAGGGCTGGAGGGGCCAAAGGGTTGGAGCTGTTTTTT. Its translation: CASSERAGGAKGLELFF.

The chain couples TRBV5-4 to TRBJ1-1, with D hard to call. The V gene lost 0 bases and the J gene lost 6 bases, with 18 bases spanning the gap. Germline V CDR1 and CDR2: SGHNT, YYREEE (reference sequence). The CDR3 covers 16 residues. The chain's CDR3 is CASSLDPQSAWAEAFF. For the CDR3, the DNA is TGTGCCAGCAGCTTGGACCCTCAATCGGCTTGGGCTGAAGCTTTCTTT.

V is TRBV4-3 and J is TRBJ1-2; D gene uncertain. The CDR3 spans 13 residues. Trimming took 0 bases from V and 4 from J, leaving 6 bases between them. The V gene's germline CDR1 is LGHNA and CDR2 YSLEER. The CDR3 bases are TGCGCCAGCAGCCAAGAGGTGGGCTATGGCTACACCTTC. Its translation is CASSQEVGYGYTF.

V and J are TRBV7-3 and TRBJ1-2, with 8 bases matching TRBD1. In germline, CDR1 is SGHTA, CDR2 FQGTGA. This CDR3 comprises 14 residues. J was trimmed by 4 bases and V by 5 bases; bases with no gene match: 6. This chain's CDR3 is CASSQAGGGYGYTF. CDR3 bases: TGTGCCAGCAGCCAGGCAGGGGGCGGCTATGGCTACACCTTC.

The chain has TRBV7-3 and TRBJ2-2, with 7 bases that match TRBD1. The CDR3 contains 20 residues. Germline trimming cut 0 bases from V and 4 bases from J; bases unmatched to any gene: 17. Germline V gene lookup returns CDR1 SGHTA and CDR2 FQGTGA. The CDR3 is CASSLTEGGRNRGPTGELFF. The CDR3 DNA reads TGTGCCAGCAGCTTAACGGAAGGGGGTCGGAACAGGGGCCCCACCGGGGAGCTGTTTTTT.

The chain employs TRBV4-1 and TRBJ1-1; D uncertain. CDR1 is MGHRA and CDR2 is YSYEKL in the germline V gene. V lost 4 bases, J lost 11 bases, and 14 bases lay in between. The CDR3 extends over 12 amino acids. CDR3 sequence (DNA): TGCGCCAGCAGCCCGCATGGCATCGAGGCTTTCTTT. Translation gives CASSPHGIEAFF.